The T cell receptor beta chain described here comes from a study of blood T cell repertoires in COVID-19 (dated by TCRdb to 2019 to 2021). Background for the entire study: Samples from collaborators originated in the United States, Italy and Spain and spanned both the acute and convalescent phases of COVID-19. The prospective study material was composed of cDNA or gDNA derived from T cells, B-cell-depleted T cells, or PBMCs. Subjects who had been exposed to COVID-19, were actively infected with it, or had recovered from it provided the deeply sampled blood TCRbeta repertoires that made up the dataset. The repertoires were released in a freely available public database intended as a resource for research on the immune response to SARS-CoV-2. The samples were drawn from two sources: the first 160 participants of the ongoing ImmuneRACE study, and about 1,300 subjects contributed by 6 global collaborators. Sample metadata almost always included a de-identified subject ID, COVID-19 status, age in years and sex. Where HLA class I and class II types were available, the types were taken from metadata supplied by the sample provider, not from assay-based typing. The full study reports these points: How much clinical and demographic metadata was included differed by source and by participant, and the metadata was provided uncurated.

V has 7 bases trimmed and J has 3 bases trimmed; junction bases matching no gene number 3. As encoded in the germline V gene, CDR1 is SQVTM while CDR2 is ANQGSEA. The CDR3 contains 12 residues, cysteine and phenylalanine counted. Only CDR3 DNA remains: 36 bases, in frame from the first base. Whole blood was collected in K2EDTA tubes by collaborating institutions according to the institutions' own protocols. For TCRbeta analysis, collaborators shipped samples as frozen whole blood, isolated PBMCs, or DNA extracted from either of those sample types. A word on this clone: This clone's antigen is unknown. No per-base quality is available; no much larger clone lies one base away.

The immunoSEQ Assay, a bias-controlled multiplex PCR, was used to amplify TCRbeta CDR3 regions from genomic DNA. Regarding the original processing steps: The number of nucleated cells in each sample was estimated by amplification of reference gene primers within the assay. To quantify the absolute abundance of each unique TCRbeta CDR3 rearrangement, sequence reads were collapsed and filtered. For each sample, productive Simpson clonality was calculated by taking the square root of Simpson's diversity index across productive rearrangements. Here the immuneACCESS table is served through TCRdb, limited to in-frame sequences with V and J called. Missing clones are a known gap in these copies; in checked studies unresolved V genes cover under half, and the rest lacks a known reason. V, J and clone size derive from that table, while D and trimming were established from the DNA sequence. The sample includes 64,000 or so clones, with around 83% observed a single time. Together, the top ten hold roughly 12% of the sample.

The sequence derives from a human donor in a cohort sampled during active COVID-19. The sequence links TRBV29-1 to TRBJ2-5, with 9 bases aligning to TRBD2. Sequenced: peripheral blood. The CDR3: CSAGLAKETQYF. Here is the DNA: TGCAGCGCGGGACTAGCTAAAGAGACCCAGTACTTC.